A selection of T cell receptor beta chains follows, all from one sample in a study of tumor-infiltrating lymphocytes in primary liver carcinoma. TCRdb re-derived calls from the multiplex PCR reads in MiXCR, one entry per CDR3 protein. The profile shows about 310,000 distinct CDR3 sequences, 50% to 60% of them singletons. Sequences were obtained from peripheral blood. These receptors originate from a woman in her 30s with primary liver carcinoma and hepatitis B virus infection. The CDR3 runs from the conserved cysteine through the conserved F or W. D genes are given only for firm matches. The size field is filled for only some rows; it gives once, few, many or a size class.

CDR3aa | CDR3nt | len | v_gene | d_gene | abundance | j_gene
CASNIGNYEQYF | TGTGCCAGCAACATTGGGAACTACGAGCAGTACTTC | 12 | TRBV5-6 | NA | many | TRBJ2-7
CASSQVGRAETQHF | TGCGCCAGTAGCCAAGTTGGCAGGGCGGAGACCCAGCACTTC | 14 | TRBV4-3 | NA | NA | TRBJ2-5
CASSQVLSALETQYF | TGCGCCAGCAGCCAAGTTCTTTCGGCGCTGGAGACCCAGTACTTC | 15 | TRBV4-1 | NA | many | TRBJ2-5
CSVKKQGLWDTQYF | TGCAGCGTTAAAAAACAGGGACTCTGGGATACGCAGTATTTT | 14 | TRBV29-1 | NA | few | TRBJ2-3
CTSSLRGGDTQYF | TGTACCAGCAGCCTTCGGGGTGGGGATACGCAGTATTTT | 13 | TRBV11-1 | NA | NA | TRBJ2-3
CASSFGGSRTGELFF | TGTGCCAGCAGTTTCGGAGGGAGTAGAACCGGGGAGCTGTTTTTT | 15 | TRBV12-3/TRBV12-4 | NA | many | TRBJ2-2
CVSRTGTGGSKLFF | TGTGTCAGCAGAACCGGGACAGGGGGTTCGAAACTGTTTTTT | 14 | TRBV6-1 | TRBD1 | NA | TRBJ1-4
CASRGLAKSSYEQYF | TGTGCCAGCAGGGGACTAGCAAAGAGCTCCTACGAGCAGTACTTC | 15 | TRBV6-6 | TRBD2 | NA | TRBJ2-7
CASNPTGNTEAFF | TGTGCCAGCAACCCAACAGGGAACACTGAAGCTTTCTTT | 13 | TRBV12-3/TRBV12-4 | NA | many | TRBJ1-1
CASSVGRRPNEQLF | TGTGCCAGCAGCGTTGGTCGGAGGCCGAATGAGCAGCTCTTC | 14 | TRBV11-2 | NA | NA | TRBJ2-1
CASSPFGREGAKNIQYF | TGCGCCAGCAGCCCCTTTGGGCGGGAGGGAGCCAAAAACATTCAGTACTTC | 17 | TRBV4-1 | TRBD2 | few | TRBJ2-4
CAGRGRAGEKLFF | TGCGCCGGCCGTGGGAGGGCTGGAGAAAAACTGTTTTTT | 13 | TRBV4-1 | NA | many | TRBJ1-4
CASSFRDNNQPQHF | TGTGCCAGCAGCTTCCGGGACAACAATCAGCCCCAGCATTTT | 14 | TRBV5-4 | NA | NA | TRBJ1-5
CSVETGQELYNSPLHF | TGCAGCGTCGAAACGGGACAGGAGCTATATAATTCACCCCTCCACTTT | 16 | TRBV29-1 | TRBD1 | few | TRBJ1-6
CASSDASTNTEAFF | TGCGCCAGCAGTGACGCTTCCACTAACACTGAAGCTTTCTTT | 14 | TRBV10-2 | NA | few | TRBJ1-1
CANSLVSGGNTEAFF | TGTGCCAACAGCTTGGTGTCAGGGGGCAACACTGAAGCTTTCTTT | 15 | TRBV5-8 | TRBD1 | NA | TRBJ1-1
CASSKRGRLSGRELFF | TGTGCCAGCAGCAAACGGGGTCGACTATCTGGCCGGGAGCTGTTTTTT | 16 | TRBV21-1 | NA | NA | TRBJ2-2
CSTGSQETQYF | TGCAGCACCGGATCCCAAGAGACCCAGTACTTC | 11 | TRBV29-1 | NA | few | TRBJ2-5
CASSLERADRLGEQYF | TGTGCCAGCAGCTTAGAGAGGGCAGACCGACTGGGCGAGCAGTACTTC | 16 | TRBV11-3 | NA | many | TRBJ2-7
CAWQAGGETQYF | TGTGCCTGGCAGGCGGGAGGGGAGACCCAGTACTTC | 12 | TRBV30 | TRBD2 | NA | TRBJ2-5
CASSFGSLETQYF | TGTGCCAGCAGTTTTGGTAGCCTAGAGACCCAGTACTTC | 13 | TRBV12-3/TRBV12-4 | NA | many | TRBJ2-5
CASRHGQGRQPQHF | TGTGCCAGCAGACACGGACAGGGTCGTCAGCCCCAGCATTTT | 14 | TRBV6-2/TRBV6-3 | TRBD1 | few | TRBJ1-5
CASSLRLAGETQYF | TGTGCCAGCAGTTTACGGCTAGCGGGAGAGACCCAGTACTTC | 14 | TRBV12-3/TRBV12-4 | TRBD2 | many | TRBJ2-5
CASQTAGVRNQPQHF | TGTGCCAGCCAAACGGCAGGGGTCCGCAATCAGCCCCAGCATTTT | 15 | TRBV6-1 | NA | many | TRBJ1-5
CASSLWGGDSYHEQFF | TGTGCCAGCAGCTTATGGGGAGGGGATTCCTACCACGAGCAGTTCTTC | 16 | TRBV11-3 | TRBD2 | NA | TRBJ2-1
CSVEDWTGVNYGYTF | TGCAGCGTTGAAGACTGGACAGGGGTTAACTATGGCTACACCTTC | 15 | TRBV29-1 | TRBD1 | many | TRBJ1-2
CASSATGRKVETEAFF | TGTGCCAGCAGCGCGACAGGGAGGAAGGTGGAGACTGAAGCTTTCTTT | 16 | TRBV5-4 | TRBD1 | few | TRBJ1-1
CASIVEGQGSYNEQFF | TGTGCCAGCATCGTGGAGGGACAGGGCTCCTACAATGAGCAGTTCTTC | 16 | TRBV11-2 | TRBD1 | many | TRBJ2-1